This TCR beta chain was sequenced for a study of shared T cell receptors in the human thymus. The data were produced by immunoSEQ multiplex PCR, yet TCRdb's version contains in-frame clones alone and is incomplete. The table lists about 710,000 clones, more than 75% of them singletons, with 0.0094% in the top ten. The CDR3 extends over 15 amino acids. Trimming pared 3 bases from V and 4 bases from J, leaving 15 bases between. Per the germline V gene, CDR1 is MGHRA and CDR2 is YSYEKL. The same data also contributed to another study, on human thymus T cells. That investigation notes: Donors were healthy Finnish babies undergoing corrective operations for congenital heart defects. The thymus tissue came from resections taken during corrective heart surgery.

The TCR comes from a boy less than two years old with a congenital heart defect. The gene calls are TRBV4-1 and TRBJ1-2, with TRBD1 as a possible D gene (5 bases). The sequenced material came from thymocytes. The CDR3 DNA is TGCGCCAGCAGCCATCTATGGGGCCGAACCTATGGCTACACCTTC. Amino acids: CASSHLWGRTYGYTF.